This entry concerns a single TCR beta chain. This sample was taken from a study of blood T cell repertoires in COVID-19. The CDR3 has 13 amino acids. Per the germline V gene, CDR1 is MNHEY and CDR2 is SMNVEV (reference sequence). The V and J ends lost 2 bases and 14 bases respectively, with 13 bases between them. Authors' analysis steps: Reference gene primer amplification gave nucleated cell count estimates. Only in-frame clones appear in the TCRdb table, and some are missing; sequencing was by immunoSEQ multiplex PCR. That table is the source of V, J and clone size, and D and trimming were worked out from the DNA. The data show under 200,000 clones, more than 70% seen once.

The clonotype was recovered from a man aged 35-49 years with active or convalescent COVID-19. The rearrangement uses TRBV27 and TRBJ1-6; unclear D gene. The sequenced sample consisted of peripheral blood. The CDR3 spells CASSLEGNGALHF. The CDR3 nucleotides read TGTGCCAGCAGTTTAGAGGGAAACGGGGCCCTCCACTTT.